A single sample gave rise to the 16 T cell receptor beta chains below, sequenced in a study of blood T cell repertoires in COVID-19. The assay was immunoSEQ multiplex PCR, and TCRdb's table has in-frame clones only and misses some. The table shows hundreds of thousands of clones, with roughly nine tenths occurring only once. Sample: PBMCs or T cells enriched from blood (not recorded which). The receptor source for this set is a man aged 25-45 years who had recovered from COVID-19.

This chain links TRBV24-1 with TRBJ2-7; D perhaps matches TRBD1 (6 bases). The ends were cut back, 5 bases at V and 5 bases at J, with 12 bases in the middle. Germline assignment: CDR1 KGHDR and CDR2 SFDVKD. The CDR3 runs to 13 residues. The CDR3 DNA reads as TGTGCCACCAGTGTTACAGGGCGACACGAGCAGTACTTC. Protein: CATSVTGRHEQYF.

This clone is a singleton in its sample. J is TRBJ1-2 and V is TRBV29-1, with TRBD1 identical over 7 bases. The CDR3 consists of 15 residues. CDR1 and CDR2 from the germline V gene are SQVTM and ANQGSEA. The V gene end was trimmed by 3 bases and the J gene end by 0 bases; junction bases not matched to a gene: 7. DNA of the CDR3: TGCAGCGTTGATAACAGGGGATCGGCTAACTATGGCTACACCTTC. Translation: CSVDNRGSANYGYTF.

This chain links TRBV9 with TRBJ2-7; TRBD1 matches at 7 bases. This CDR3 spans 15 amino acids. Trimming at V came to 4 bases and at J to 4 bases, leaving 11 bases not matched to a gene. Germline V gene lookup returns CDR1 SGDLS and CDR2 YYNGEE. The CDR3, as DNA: TGTGCCAGCAGCCAAGGGGGCACGAGCATGTACGAGCAGTACTTC. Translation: CASSQGGTSMYEQYF.

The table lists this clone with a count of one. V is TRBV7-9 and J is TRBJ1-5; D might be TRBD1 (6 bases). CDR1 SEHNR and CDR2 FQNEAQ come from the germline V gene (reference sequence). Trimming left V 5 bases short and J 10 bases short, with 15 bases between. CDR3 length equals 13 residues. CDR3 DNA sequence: TGTGCCAGCAGCGCTCGCGCACAGGGACCCCAGCATTTT. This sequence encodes CASSARAQGPQHF.

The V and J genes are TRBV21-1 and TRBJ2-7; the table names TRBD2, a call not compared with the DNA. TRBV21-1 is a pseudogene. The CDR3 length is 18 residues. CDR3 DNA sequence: TGTGCCAGCACCCCACCGAGCGGGAGCCAGTCTAGGACATACGAGCAGTACTTC. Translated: CASTPPSGSQSRTYEQYF.

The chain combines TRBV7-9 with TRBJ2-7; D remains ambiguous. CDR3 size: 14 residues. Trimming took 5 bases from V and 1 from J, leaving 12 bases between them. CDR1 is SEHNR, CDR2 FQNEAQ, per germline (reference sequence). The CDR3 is CASSRPGGSYEQYF. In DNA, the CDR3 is TGTGCCAGCAGCCGGCCGGGTGGTTCCTACGAGCAGTACTTC.

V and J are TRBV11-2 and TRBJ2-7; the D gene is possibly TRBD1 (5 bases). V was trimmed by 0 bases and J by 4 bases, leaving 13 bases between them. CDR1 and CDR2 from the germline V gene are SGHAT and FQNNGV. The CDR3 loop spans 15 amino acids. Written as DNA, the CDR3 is TGTGCCAGCAGCTTAGATTCAGGGATCTATTACGAGCAGTACTTC. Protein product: CASSLDSGIYYEQYF.

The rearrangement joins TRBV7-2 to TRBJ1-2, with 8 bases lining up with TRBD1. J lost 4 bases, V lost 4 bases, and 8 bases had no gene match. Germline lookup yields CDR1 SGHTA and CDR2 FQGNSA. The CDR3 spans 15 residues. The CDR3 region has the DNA TGTGCCAGCAGCTCCTCACAGGGGGTGGCCTATGGCTACACCTTC. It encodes CASSSSQGVAYGYTF.

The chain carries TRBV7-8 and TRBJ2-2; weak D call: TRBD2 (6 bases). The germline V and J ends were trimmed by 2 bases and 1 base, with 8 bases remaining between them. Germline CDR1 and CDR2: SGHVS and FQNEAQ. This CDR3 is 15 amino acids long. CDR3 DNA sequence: TGTGCCAGCAGCTTATGGGGGGTGAACACCGGGGAGCTGTTTTTT. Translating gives CASSLWGVNTGELFF.

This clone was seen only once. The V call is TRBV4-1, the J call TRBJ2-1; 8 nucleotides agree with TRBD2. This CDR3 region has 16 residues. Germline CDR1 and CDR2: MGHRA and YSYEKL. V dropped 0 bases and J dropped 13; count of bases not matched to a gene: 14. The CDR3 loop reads CASSQEPLGAGGPQFF. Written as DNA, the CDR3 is TGCGCCAGCAGCCAAGAACCCCTCGGGGCGGGAGGACCCCAGTTCTTC.

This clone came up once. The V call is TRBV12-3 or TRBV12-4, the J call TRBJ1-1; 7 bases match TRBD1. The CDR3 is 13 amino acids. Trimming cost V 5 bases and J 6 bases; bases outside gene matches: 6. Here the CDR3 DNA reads TGTGCCAGCAGTCCCCGACAGGGTTCTGAAGCTTTCTTT. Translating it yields CASSPRQGSEAFF.

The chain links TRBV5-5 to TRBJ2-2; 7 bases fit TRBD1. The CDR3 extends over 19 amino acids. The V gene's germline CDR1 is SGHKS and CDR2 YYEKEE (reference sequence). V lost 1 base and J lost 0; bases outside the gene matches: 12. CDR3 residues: CASSLLWGPGQTNTGELFF. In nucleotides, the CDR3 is TGTGCCAGCAGCTTGTTATGGGGACCGGGACAGACGAACACCGGGGAGCTGTTTTTT. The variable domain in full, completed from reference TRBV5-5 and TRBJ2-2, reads DAGVTQSPTHLIKTRGQQVTLRCSPISGHKSVSWYQQVLGQGPQFIFQYYEKEERGRGNFPDRFSARQFPNYSSELNVNALLLGDSALYLCASSLLWGPGQTNTGELFFGEGSRLTVL.

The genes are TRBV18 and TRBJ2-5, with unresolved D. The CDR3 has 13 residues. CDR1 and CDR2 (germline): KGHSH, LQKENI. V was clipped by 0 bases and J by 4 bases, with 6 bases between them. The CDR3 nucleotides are TGTGCCAGCTCACCACCTAGTCGAGAGACCCAGTACTTC. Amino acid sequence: CASSPPSRETQYF.

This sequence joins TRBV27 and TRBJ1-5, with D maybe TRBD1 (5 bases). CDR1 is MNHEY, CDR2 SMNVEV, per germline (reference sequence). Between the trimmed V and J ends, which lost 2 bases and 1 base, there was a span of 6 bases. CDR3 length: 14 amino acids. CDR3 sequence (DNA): TGTGCCAGCAGTTTAAAGGGGAGCAATCAGCCCCAGCATTTT. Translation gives CASSLKGSNQPQHF.

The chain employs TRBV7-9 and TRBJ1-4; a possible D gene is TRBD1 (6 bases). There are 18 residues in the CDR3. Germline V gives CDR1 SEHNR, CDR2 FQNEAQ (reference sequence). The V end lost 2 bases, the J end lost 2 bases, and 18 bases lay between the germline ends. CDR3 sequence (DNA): TGTGCCAGCAGCTTATCCCCTCTCGGGGGGCCCACTAATGAAAAACTGTTTTTT. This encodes CASSLSPLGGPTNEKLFF. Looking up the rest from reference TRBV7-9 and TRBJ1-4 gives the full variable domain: DTGVSQNPRHKITKRGQNVTFRCDPISEHNRLYWYRQTLGQGPEFLTYFQNEAQLEKSRLLSDRFSAERPKGSFSTLEIQRTEQGDSAMYLCASSLSPLGGPTNEKLFFGSGTQLSVL.

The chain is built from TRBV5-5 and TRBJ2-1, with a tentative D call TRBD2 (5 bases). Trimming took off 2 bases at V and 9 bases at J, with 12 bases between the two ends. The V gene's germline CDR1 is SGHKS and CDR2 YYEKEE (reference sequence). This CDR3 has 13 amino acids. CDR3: CASSFMTNGEQFF. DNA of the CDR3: TGTGCCAGCAGCTTTATGACTAACGGTGAGCAGTTCTTC.